This TCR beta chain was documented in a study of cytomegalovirus exposure and HLA in healthy donors. Clones were sequenced by immunoSEQ multiplex PCR, and TCRdb holds only the in-frame ones, with some missing. Here the sample spans 150,000 to 200,000 clones, 85% to 90% being singletons. Looked up from germline, CDR1 is MNHEY and CDR2 is SVGAGI. The ends lost 6 bases at V and 1 base at J; junction bases unmatched: 5. The CDR3 has 14 residues. This clone appeared once. What it binds is not known. Study-wide findings and caveats: A few CMV-associated chains were confirmed in vitro to be specific for CMV antigens. TCR beta chains numbering some 160 were designated cytomegalovirus-associated. Some public TCRs appeared in many individuals, while most sequences were rare.

This rearrangement joins TRBV6-5 to TRBJ1-1; the match to TRBD1 covers 7 bases. The source of this sequence is a woman between 18 and 30 years old in good health and CMV-seropositive. Sequenced input: PBMCs. CDR3 protein: CASRRQGWNTEAFF. CDR3 coding DNA: TGTGCCAGCAGAAGACAGGGTTGGAACACTGAAGCTTTCTTT.